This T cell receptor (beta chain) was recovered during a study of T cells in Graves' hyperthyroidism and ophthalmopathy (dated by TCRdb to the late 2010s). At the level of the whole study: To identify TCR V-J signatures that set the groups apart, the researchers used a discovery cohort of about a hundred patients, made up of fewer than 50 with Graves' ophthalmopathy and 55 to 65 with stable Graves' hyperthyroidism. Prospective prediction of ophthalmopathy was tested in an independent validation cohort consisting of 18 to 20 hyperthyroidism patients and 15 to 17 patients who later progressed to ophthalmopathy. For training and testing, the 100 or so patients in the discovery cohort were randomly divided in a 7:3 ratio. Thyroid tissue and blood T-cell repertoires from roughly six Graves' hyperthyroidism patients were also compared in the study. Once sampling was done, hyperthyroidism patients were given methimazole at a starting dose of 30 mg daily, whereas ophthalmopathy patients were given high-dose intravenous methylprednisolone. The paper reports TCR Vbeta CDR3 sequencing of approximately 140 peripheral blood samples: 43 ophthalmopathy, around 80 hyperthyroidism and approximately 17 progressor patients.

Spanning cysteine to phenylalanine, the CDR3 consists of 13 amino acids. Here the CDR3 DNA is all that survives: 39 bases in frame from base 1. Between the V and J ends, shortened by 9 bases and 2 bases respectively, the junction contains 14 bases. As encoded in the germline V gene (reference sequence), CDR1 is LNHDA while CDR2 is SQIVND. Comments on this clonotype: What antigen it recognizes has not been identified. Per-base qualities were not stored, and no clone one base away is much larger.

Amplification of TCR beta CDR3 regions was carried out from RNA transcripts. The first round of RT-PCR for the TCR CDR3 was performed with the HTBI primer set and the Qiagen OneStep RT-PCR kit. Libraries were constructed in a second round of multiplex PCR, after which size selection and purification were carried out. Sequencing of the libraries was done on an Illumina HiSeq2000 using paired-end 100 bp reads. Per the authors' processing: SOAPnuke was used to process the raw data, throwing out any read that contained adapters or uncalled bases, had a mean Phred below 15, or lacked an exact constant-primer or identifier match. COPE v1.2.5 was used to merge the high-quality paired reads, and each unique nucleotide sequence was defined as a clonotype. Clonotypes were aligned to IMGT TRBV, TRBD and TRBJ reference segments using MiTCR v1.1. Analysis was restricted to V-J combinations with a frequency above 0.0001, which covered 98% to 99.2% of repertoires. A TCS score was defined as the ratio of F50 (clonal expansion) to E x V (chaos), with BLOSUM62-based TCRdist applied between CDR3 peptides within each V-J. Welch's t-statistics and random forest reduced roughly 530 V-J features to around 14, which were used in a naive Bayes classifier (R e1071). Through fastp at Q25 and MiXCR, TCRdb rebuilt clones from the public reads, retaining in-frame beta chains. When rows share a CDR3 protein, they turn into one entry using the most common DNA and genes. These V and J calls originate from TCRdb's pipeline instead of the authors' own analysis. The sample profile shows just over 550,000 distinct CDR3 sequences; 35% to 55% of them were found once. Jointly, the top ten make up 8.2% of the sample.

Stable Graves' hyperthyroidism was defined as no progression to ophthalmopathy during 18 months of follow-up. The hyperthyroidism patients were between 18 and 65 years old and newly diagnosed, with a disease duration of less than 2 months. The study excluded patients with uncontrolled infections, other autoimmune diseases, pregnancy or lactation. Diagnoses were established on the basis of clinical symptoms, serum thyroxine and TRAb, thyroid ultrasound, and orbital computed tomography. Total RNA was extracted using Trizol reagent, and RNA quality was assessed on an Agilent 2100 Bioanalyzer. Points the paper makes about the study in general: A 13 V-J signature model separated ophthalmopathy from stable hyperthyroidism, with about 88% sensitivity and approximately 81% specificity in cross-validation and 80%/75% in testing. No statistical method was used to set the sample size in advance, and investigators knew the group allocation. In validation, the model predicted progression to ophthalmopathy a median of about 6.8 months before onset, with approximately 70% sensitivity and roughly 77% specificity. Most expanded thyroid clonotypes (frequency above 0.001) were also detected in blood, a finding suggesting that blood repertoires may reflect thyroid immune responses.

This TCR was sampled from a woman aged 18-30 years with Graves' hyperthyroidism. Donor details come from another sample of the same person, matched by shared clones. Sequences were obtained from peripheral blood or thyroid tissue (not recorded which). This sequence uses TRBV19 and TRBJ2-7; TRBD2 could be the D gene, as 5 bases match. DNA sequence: TGTGCCAGCACCTCGCTCGGGGCCTACGAGCAGTACTTC. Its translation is CASTSLGAYEQYF.